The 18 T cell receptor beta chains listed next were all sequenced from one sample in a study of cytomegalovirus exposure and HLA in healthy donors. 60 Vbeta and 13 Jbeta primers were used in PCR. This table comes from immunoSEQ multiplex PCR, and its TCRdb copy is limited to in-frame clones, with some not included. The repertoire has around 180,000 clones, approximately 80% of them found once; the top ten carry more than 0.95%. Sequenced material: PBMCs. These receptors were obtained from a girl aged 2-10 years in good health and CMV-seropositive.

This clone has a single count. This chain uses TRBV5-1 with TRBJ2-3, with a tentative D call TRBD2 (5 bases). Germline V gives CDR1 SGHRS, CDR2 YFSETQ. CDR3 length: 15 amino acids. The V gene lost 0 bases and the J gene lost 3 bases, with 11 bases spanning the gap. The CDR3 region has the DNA TGCGCCAGCAGCTTGGGAGGGCCCCTAACAGATACGCAGTATTTT. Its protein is CASSLGGPLTDTQYF.

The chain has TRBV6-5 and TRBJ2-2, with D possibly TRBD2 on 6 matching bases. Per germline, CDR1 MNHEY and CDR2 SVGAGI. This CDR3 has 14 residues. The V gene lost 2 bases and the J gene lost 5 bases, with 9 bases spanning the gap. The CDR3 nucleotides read TGTGCCAGCAGTTACGGAGGGACGACCGGGGAGCTGTTTTTT. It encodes CASSYGGTTGELFF.

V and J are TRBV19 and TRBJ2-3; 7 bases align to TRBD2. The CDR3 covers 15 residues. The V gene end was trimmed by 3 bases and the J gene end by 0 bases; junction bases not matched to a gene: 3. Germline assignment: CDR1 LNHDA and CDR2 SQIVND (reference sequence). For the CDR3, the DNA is TGTGCCAGTAGTATCGCGACTAGCAGCACAGATACGCAGTATTTT. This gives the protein CASSIATSSTDTQYF.

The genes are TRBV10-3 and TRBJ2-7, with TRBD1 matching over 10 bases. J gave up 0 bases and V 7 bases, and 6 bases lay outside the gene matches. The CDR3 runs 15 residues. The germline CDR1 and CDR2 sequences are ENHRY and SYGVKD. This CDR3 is CAITGGQGLSYEQYF. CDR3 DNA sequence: TGTGCCATCACAGGGGGACAGGGGCTCTCCTACGAGCAGTACTTC.

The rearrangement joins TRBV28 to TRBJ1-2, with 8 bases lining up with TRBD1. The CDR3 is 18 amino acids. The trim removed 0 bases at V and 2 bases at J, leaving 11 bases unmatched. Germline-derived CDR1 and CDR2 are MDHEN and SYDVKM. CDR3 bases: TGTGCCAGCAGTTTATGGGAGCCCCGACAGGGGAGAAACTATGGCTACACCTTC. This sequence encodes CASSLWEPRQGRNYGYTF.

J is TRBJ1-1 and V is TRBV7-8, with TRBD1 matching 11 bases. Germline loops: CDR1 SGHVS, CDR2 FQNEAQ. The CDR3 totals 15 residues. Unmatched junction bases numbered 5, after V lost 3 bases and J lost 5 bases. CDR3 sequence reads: CASSFLGQGGTEAFF. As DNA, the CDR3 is TGTGCCAGCAGCTTCCTGGGACAGGGGGGAACTGAAGCTTTCTTT.

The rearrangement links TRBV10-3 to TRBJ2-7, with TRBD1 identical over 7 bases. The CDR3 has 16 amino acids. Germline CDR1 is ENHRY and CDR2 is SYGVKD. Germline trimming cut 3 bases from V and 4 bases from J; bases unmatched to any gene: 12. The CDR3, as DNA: TGTGCCATCAGTGATCGGGCCGGGACAGCACCATACGAGCAGTACTTC. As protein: CAISDRAGTAPYEQYF.

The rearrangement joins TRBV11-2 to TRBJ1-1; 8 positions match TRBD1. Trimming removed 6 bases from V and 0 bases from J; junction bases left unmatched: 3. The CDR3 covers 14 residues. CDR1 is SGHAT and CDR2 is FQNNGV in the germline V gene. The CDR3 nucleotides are TGTGCCAGCAGTCAACAGGGGGTGAACACTGAAGCTTTCTTT. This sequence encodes CASSQQGVNTEAFF.

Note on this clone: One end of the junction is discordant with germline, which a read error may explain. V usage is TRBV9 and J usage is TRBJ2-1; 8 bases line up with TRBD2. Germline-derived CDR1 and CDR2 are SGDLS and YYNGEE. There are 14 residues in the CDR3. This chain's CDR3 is CASSVAASGFEEFF. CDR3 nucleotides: TGTGCCAGCAGCGTAGCTGCTAGCGGGTTTGAGGAGTTCTTC.

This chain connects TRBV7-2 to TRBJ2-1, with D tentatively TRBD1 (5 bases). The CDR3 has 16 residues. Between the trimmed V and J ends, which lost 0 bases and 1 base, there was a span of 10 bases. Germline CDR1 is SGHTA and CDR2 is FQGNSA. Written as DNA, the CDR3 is TGTGCCAGCAGCTTAGCGGGGCTAGGTTCCTACAATGAGCAGTTCTTC. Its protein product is CASSLAGLGSYNEQFF.

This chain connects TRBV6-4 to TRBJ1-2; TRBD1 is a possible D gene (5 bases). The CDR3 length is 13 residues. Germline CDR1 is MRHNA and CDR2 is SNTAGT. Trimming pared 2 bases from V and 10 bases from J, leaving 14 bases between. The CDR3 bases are TGTGCCAGCAGTGACCCCCAGGGTAACTCCTACACCTTC. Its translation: CASSDPQGNSYTF.

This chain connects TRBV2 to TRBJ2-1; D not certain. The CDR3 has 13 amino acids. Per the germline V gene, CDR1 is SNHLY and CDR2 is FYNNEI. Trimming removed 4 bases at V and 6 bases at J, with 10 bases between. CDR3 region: CASSVEQTNEQFF. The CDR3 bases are TGTGCCAGCAGTGTCGAGCAAACCAATGAGCAGTTCTTC.

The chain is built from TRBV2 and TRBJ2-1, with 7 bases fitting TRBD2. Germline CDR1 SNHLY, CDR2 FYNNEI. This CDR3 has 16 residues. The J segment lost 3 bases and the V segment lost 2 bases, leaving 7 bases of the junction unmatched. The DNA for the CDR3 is TGTGCCAGCAGTGAAAGGGACTATCAACTCTACAATGAGCAGTTCTTC. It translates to CASSERDYQLYNEQFF.

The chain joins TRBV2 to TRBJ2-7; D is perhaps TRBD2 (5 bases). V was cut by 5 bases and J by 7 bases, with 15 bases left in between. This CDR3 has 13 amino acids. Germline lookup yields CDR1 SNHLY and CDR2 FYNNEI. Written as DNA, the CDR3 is TGTGCCAGCAGTTTATCCTTTTCGGGAGAGCAGTACTTC. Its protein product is CASSLSFSGEQYF.

The CDR3 DNA reads as TGTGCCATCACAAACTTGAACACTGAAGCTTTCTTT. Protein sequence: CAITNLNTEAFF. V and J are TRBV10-3 and TRBJ1-1; D is ambiguous. V gave up 7 bases and J gave up 0 bases, with 6 bases separating them. The CDR3 runs to 12 residues. In germline, CDR1 is ENHRY, CDR2 SYGVKD.

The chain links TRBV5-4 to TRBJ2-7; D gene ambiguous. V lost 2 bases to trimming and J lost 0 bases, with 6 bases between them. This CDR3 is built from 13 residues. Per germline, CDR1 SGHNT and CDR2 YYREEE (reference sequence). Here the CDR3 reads CASSLELSYEQYF. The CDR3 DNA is TGTGCCAGCAGCTTAGAGCTCTCCTACGAGCAGTACTTC.

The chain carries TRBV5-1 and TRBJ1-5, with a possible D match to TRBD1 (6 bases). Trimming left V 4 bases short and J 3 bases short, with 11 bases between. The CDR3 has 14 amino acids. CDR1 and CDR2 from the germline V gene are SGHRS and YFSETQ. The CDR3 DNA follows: TGCGCCAGCAGCCCAGGACAGAACAATCAGCCCCAGCATTTT. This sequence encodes CASSPGQNNQPQHF.

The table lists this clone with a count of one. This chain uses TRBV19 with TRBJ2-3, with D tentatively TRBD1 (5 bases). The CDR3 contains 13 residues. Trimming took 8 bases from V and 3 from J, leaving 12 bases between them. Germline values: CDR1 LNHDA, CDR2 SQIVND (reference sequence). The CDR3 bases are TGTGCCAGTCTCGGCAGGGTTACAGATACGCAGTATTTT. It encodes CASLGRVTDTQYF.